This TCR beta chain was profiled in a study of blood T cell repertoires in COVID-19. About the study: Acute-phase and convalescent COVID-19 samples originated in the United States, Italy and Spain. In each case, the material was cDNA or gDNA derived from T cells, B-cell-depleted T cells, or PBMCs.

As originally analysed: Using reference gene primer amplification, nucleated cell counts were estimated. Sequencing was performed with immunoSEQ multiplex PCR; in TCRdb, only in-frame clones are kept and a portion is missing. V, J and clone size derive from that table, while D and trimming were established from the DNA sequence. The top ten hold 3% to 3.5% of the sample, which has approximately 52,000 clones, 91% seen once. Germline trimming cut 3 bases from V and 5 bases from J; bases unmatched to any gene: 11. Germline CDR1 reads SNHLY; CDR2 reads FYNNEI. This CDR3 has 16 residues. The source of this sequence is a man in his forties or fifties with acute or convalescent COVID-19. The V gene is TRBV2, the J gene TRBJ2-5; the match to TRBD2 covers 8 bases. The sequenced sample consisted of peripheral blood. The CDR3, as DNA: TGTGCCAGCAGTGATGGGATTAGCGGGACCTCGGAGACCCAGTACTTC. This translates into CASSDGISGTSETQYF.